What follows is one T cell receptor beta chain and its context. As yet, its antigen is unknown. The junction shows a germline mismatch at one end, possibly a read error. The data originate from a study of response to subunit inactivated influenza vaccine. Germline-derived CDR1 and CDR2 are SQVTM and ANQGSEA. CDR3 length equals 11 residues. TCRdb reprocessed the RT-PCR reads via MiXCR and lists one record per CDR3 protein. The sample has around 530,000 distinct CDR3 sequences, about 15% seen once. Regarding the study as a whole: Authors suggested seasonal influenza vaccinations each recruit few new T cells.

The starting material was CD4+ T cells sorted from PBMCs, obtained about 24 months after vaccination. The origin of this receptor is a man in his fifties or sixties who received an inactivated influenza vaccine. V and J are TRBV29-1 and TRBJ1-1; no clear D gene. The CDR3 DNA follows: TGCAGCGCAGTACAGAACTCTGAAGCTTTCTTT. Residues: CSAVQNSEAFF.